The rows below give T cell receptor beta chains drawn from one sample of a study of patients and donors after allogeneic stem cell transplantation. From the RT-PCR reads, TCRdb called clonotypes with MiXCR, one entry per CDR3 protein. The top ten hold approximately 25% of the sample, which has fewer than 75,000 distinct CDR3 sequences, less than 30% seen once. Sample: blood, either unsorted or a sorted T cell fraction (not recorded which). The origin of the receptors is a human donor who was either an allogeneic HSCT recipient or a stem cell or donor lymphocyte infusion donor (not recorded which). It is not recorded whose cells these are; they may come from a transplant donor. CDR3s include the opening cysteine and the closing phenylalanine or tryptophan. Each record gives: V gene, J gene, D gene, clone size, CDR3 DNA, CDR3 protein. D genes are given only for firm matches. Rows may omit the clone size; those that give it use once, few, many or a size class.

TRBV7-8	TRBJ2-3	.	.	TGTGCCAGCAGCTTAGGCGCAGGATCTAGCACAGATACGCAGTATTTT	CASSLGAGSSTDTQYF
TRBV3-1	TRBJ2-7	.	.	TGTGCCAGCAGCCAAGATCTTTGGCAGCCCTACGAGCAGTACTTC	CASSQDLWQPYEQYF
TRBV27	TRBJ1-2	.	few	TGTGCCAGCAGTTTATCGGTCAAACGTCATGGCTACACCTTC	CASSLSVKRHGYTF
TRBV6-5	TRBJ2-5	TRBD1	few	TGTGCCAGCAGTTACTCAGGGGGCAGGGTAGGAGAGACCCAGTACTTC	CASSYSGGRVGETQYF
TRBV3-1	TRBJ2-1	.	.	TGTGCCACAGGGATTAGCACAGGCTCCTACAATGAGCAGTTCTTC	CATGISTGSYNEQFF
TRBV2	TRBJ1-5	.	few	TGTGCCAGCAGCCCAGTGGTGGGCAATCAGCCCCAGCATTTT	CASSPVVGNQPQHF
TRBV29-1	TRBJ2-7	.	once	TGCAGCGTTGAAGTCTCAGGCTACGAGCAGTACTTC	CSVEVSGYEQYF
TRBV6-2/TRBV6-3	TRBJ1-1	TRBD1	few	TGTGCCAGCAGTAACAACTGGGACAGAATGAACACTGAAGCTTTCTTT	CASSNNWDRMNTEAFF
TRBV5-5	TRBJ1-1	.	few	TGTGCCAGCAGCCTTGACACTGAAGCTTTCTTT	CASSLDTEAFF
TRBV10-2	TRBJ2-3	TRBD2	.	TGCGCCAGCAGACGGCGGGGGACCGGCACAGATACGCAGTATTTT	CASRRRGTGTDTQYF
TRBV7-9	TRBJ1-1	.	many	TGTGCCAGCAGCTTCCTGTCGGGAGCTTTCTTT	CASSFLSGAFF
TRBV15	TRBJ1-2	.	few	TGTGCCACCAGCGTGGAACGGGAGGCCTATGGCTACACCTTC	CATSVEREAYGYTF
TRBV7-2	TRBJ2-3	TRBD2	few	TGTGCCAGCAGCTTAGTAGCGGGAGTCTCAGATACGCAGTATTTT	CASSLVAGVSDTQYF
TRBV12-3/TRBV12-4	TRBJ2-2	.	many	TGTGCCAGCAGTTTTGGTCAAAGACCCGGGGAGCTGTTTTTT	CASSFGQRPGELFF
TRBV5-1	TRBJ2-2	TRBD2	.	TGCGCCAGCAGCACGGGACTAGCGGGCACCGGGGAGCTGTTTTTT	CASSTGLAGTGELFF
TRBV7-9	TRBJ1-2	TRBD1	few	TGTGCCAGCGGGGGACTGACAGGGTCCTATGGCTACACCTTC	CASGGLTGSYGYTF
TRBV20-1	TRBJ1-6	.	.	TGCAGTGCTACCAGACAGACTAATTCACCCCTCCACTTT	CSATRQTNSPLHF
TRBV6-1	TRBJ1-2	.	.	TGTGCCAGCAGCTGGATGAGGGACGCCGGCTACACCTTC	CASSWMRDAGYTF
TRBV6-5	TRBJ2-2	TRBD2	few	TGTGCCAGCAGTCTAGCGGGGGGGCGGTTCGGGGAGCTGTTTTTT	CASSLAGGRFGELFF
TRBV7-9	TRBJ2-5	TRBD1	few	TGTGCCAGCAGCCCACTAGGGGGCAAGGAGACCCAGTACTTC	CASSPLGGKETQYF
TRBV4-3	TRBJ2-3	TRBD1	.	TGCGCCAGCAGCCGGGGACAGGGAGATACGCAGTATTTT	CASSRGQGDTQYF
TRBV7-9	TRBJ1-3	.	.	TGTGCCAGCAGCTCCACCAACACCATATATTTT	CASSSTNTIYF
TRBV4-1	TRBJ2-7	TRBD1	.	TGCGCCAGCAGCTCCCCGGGACAGGGTCTGTACGAGCAGTACTTC	CASSSPGQGLYEQYF
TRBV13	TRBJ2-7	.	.	TGTGCCAGCAGCTTGCAGAGGGGCGGCTACGAGCAGTACTTC	CASSLQRGGYEQYF
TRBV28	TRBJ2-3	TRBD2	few	TGTGCCAGCAGTCCGGGACTAGCGGGAGGGCCCTACACAGATACGCAGTATTTT	CASSPGLAGGPYTDTQYF
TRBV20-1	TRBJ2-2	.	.	TGCAGTGCTTTCAAGAACACCGGGGAGCTGTTTTTT	CSAFKNTGELFF
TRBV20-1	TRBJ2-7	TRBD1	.	TGCAGTGCTCCGGGACAGGGCTACGAGCAGTACTTC	CSAPGQGYEQYF
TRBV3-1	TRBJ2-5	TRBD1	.	TGTGCCAGCAGCCTAACAGGGGGCCTGGAGACCCAGTACTTC	CASSLTGGLETQYF
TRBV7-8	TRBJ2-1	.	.	TGTGCCAGCAGCTTAGTCCGGCACAATGAGCAGTTCTTC	CASSLVRHNEQFF
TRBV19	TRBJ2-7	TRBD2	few	TGTGCCAGTAGCCTCGGTAGCGGGGGTGACTACGAGCAGTACTTC	CASSLGSGGDYEQYF
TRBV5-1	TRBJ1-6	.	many	TGCGCCAGCAGCTTGGGGACACCGGGTTGGGACTTGCATAATTCACCCCTCCACTTT	CASSLGTPGWDLHNSPLHF
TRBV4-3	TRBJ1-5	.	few	TGCGCCAGCAGCCAAGCTGGGGGGGTAGGACAGCCCCAGCATTTT	CASSQAGGVGQPQHF
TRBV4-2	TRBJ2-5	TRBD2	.	TGTGCCAGCAGCCAAGATTCGACTAGCGGGGGGACAAGGGAGACCCAGTACTTC	CASSQDSTSGGTRETQYF
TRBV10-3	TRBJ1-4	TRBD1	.	TGTGCCATCAGTATGACAGGGGGCGGTGAAAAACTGTTTTTT	CAISMTGGGEKLFF
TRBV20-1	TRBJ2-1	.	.	TGCAGTGCTAGGGATGGGGGCAATGAGCAGTTCTTC	CSARDGGNEQFF
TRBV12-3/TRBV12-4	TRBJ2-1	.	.	TGTGCCAGCAGTTTCCCCTGGGGCGGGGAAAGATACAATGAGCAGTTCTTC	CASSFPWGGERYNEQFF
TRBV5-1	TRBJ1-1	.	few	TGCGCCAGCAGCAGGAGGAACGGGATGAACACTGAAGCTTTCTTT	CASSRRNGMNTEAFF
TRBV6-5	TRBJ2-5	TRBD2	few	TGTGCCAGCAGTTCCAGCGGGAGTCGTGAGACCCAGTACTTC	CASSSSGSRETQYF
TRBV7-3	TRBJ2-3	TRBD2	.	TGTGCCAGCAGCGTCGAGCGGGGGGCTACAGATACGCAGTATTTT	CASSVERGATDTQYF
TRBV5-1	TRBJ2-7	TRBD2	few	TGCGCCAGCCGGACTAGCGGCTCCTACGAGCAGTACTTC	CASRTSGSYEQYF
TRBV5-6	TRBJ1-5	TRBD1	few	TGTGCCAGCAGCTCTTTGGACAGGGATAGCAATCAGCCCCAGCATTTT	CASSSLDRDSNQPQHF
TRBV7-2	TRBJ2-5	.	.	TGTGCCAGCAGCTTAGATTTTCTAGCCCGGGAGACCCAGTACTTC	CASSLDFLARETQYF
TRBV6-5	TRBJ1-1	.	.	TGTGCCAGCAGTTACTCGCCTCAAGGCGACACTGAAGCTTTCTTT	CASSYSPQGDTEAFF
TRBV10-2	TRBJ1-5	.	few	TGCGCCAGCAGTGAGGGGGGGTTCTCCCGGCCCCAGCATTTT	CASSEGGFSRPQHF
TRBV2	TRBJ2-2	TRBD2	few	TGTGCCAGCAGTGAATCCCTAGCGGGGGACACCGGGGAGCTGTTTTTT	CASSESLAGDTGELFF
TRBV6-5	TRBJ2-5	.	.	TGTGCCAGCAGTTACTCTCGGAGGGGACCTCAAGAGACCCAGTACTTC	CASSYSRRGPQETQYF
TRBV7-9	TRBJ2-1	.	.	TGTGCCAGCAGCTTAGAGGGAGGCGGCTACAATGAGCAGTTCTTC	CASSLEGGGYNEQFF
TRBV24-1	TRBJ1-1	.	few	TGTGCCACCAGTGCCTTGGGAGGCAGCCTATTTTTCACTGAAGCTTTCTTT	CATSALGGSLFFTEAFF
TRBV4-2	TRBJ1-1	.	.	TGTGCCAGCAGCCAAAAGGTTGGGGGTGGGAGGAACACTGAAGCTTTCTTT	CASSQKVGGGRNTEAFF
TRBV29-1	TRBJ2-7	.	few	TGCAGCGGCTACGACTGGTCCTACGAGCAGTACTTC	CSGYDWSYEQYF
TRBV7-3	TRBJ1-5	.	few	TGTGCCAGCAGCTTAAAGACCCGCCAGGGAGGGGATAGCAATCAGCCCCAGCATTTT	CASSLKTRQGGDSNQPQHF
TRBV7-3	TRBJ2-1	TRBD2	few	TGTGCCAGCAGCTTAGAGACTAGCGGTTACAATGAGCAGTTCTTC	CASSLETSGYNEQFF
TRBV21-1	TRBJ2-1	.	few	TGTGCCAGCAGCAAATTGGGCCCGGCCCCGGATGAGCAGTTCTTC	CASSKLGPAPDEQFF